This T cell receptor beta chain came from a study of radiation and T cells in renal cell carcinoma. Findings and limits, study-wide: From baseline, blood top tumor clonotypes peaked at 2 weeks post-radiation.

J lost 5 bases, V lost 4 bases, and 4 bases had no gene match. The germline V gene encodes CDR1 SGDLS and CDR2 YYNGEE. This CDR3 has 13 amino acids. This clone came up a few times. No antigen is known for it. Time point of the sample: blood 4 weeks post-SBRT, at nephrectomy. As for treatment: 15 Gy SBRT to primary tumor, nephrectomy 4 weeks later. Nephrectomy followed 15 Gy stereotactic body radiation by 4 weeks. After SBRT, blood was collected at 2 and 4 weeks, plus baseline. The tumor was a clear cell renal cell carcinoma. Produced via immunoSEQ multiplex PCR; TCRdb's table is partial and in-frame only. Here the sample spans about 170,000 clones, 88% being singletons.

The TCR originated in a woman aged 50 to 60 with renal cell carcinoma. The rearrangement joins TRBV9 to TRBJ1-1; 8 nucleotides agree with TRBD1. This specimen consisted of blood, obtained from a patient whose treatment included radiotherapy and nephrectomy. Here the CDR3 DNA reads TGTGCCAGCAGCCAGGGGGCGCGAACTGAAGCTTTCTTT. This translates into CASSQGARTEAFF.